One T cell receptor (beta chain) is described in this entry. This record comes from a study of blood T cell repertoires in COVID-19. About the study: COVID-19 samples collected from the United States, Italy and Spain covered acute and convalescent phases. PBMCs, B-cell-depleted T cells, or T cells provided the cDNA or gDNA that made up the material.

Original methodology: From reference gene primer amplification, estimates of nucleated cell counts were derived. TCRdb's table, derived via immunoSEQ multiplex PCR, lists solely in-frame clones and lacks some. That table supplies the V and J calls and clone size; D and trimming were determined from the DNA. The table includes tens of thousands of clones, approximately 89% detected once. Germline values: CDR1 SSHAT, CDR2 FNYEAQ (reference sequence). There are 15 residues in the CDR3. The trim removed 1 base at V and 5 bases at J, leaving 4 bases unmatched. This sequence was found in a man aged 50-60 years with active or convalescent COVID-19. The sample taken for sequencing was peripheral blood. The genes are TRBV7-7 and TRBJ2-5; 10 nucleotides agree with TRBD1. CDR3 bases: TGTGCCAGCAGCTTAGGTGGGACAGGGGTGGAGACCCAGTACTTC. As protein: CASSLGGTGVETQYF.